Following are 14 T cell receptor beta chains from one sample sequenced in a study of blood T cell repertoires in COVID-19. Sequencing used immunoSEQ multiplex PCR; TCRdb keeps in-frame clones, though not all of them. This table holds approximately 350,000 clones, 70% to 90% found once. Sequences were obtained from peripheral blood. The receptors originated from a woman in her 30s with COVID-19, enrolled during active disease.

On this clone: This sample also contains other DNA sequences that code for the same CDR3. The CDR3 here is CATSRDRSGNTIYF. In DNA form, the CDR3 reads TGTGCCACCAGCAGAGACAGGTCCGGAAACACCATATATTTT. The chain carries TRBV15 and TRBJ1-3; D unclear. This CDR3 is 14 amino acids long. Germline V gives CDR1 LNHNV, CDR2 YYDKDF (reference sequence). Trimming took off 0 bases at V and 4 bases at J, with 7 bases between the two ends. Full variable domain (rest looked up from reference TRBV15 and TRBJ1-3): DAMVIQNPRYQVTQFGKPVTLSCSQTLNHNVMYWYQQKSSQAPKLLFHYYDKDFNNEADTPDNFQSRRPNTSFCFLDIRSPGLGDTAMYLCATSRDRSGNTIYFGEGSWLTVV.

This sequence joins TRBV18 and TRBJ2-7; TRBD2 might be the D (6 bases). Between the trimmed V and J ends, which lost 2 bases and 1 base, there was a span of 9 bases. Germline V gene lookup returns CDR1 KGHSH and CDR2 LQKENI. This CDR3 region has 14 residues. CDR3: CASSPGRSSYEQYV. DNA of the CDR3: TGTGCCAGCTCACCAGGGAGGTCATCCTACGAGCAGTACGTC.

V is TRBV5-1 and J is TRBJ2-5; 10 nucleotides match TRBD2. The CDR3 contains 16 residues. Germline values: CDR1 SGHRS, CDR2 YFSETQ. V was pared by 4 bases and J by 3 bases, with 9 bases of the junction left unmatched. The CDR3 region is CASSRGTSEWEETQYF. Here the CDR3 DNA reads TGCGCCAGCAGCCGCGGGACTAGCGAGTGGGAAGAGACCCAGTACTTC.

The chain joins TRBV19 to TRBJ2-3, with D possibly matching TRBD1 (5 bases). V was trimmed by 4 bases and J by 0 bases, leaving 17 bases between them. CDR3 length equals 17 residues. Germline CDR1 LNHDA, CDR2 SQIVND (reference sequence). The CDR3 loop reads CASSTQTDSRSTDTQYF. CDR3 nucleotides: TGTGCCAGTAGTACACAAACCGACAGCCGAAGCACAGATACGCAGTATTTT.

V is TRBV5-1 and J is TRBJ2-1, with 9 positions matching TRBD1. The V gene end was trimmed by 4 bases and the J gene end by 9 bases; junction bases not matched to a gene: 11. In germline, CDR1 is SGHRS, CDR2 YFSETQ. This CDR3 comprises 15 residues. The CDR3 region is CASSIARQGGGEQFF. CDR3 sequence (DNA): TGCGCCAGCAGCATAGCCCGACAGGGGGGAGGTGAGCAGTTCTTC.

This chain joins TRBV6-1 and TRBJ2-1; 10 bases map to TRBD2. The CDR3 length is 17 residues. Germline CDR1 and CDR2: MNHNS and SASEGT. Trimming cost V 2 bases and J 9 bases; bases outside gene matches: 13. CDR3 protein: CASSEYPLAGGPGEQFF. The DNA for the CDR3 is TGTGCCAGCAGTGAATACCCGTTAGCGGGGGGCCCGGGTGAGCAGTTCTTC.

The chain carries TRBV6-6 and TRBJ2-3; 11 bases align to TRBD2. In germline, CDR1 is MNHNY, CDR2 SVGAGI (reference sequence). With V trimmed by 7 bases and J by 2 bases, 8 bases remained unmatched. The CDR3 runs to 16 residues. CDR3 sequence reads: CASTPGTSGHTDTQYF. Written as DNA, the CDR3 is TGTGCCAGCACCCCGGGGACTAGCGGCCACACAGATACGCAGTATTTT.

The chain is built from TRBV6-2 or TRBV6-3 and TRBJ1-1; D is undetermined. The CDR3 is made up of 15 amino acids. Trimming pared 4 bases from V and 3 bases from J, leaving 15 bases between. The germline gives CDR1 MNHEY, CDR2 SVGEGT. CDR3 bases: TGTGCCAGCAGTTCCCCGCTCCAACGGGACACTGAAGCTTTCTTT. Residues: CASSSPLQRDTEAFF.

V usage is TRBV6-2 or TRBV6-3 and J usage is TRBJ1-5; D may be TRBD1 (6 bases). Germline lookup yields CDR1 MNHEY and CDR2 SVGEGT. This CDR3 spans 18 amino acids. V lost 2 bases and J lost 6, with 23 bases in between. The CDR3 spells CASSYRLGQGPWVQPQHF. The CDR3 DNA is TGTGCCAGCAGTTACCGTTTGGGGCAGGGGCCGTGGGTTCAGCCCCAGCATTTT.

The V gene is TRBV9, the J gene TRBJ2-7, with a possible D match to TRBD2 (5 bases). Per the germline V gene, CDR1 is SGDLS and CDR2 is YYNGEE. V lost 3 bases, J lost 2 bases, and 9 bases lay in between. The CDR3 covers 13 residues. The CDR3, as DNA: TGTGCCAGCAGCGGGGAGCTTCCCTACGAGCAGTACTTC. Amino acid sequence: CASSGELPYEQYF.

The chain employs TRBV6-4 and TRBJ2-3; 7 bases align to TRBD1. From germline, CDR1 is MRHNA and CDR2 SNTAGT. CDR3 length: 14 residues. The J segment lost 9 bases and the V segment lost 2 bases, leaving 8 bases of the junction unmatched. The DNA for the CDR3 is TGTGCCAGCAGTGACCGAACAGGGGCAGGGACGCAGTATTTT. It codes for CASSDRTGAGTQYF.

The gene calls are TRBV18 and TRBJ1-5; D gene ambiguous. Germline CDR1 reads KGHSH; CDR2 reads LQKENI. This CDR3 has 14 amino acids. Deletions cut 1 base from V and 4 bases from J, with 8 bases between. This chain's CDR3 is CASSPLRRNQPQHF. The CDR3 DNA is TGTGCCAGCTCACCACTTCGTAGAAATCAGCCCCAGCATTTT.

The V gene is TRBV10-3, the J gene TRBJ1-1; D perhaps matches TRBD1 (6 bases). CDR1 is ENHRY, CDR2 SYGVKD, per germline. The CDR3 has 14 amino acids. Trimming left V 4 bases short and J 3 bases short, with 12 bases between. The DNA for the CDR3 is TGTGCCATCAGTGCAACAGGGAGCGACACTGAAGCTTTCTTT. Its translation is CAISATGSDTEAFF.

CDR3 coding DNA: TGTGCCTGGAGTGCTACTCCCCCCGAGCCCCAGCATTTT. Translated, it gives CAWSATPPEPQHF. J is TRBJ1-5 and V is TRBV30; D is undetermined. The germline gives CDR1 GTSNPN, CDR2 SVGIG (reference sequence). Trimming cost V 1 base and J 8 bases, with 12 bases left between them. The CDR3 runs 13 residues.